The source of this T cell receptor beta chain is a study of shared clonotypes between healthy human individuals. In the sorted-subset replicate PCRs, approximately 200 ng DNA, some 30,000 T cell genomes, was used. The method was immunoSEQ multiplex PCR; TCRdb's version includes in-frame clones alone and lacks a portion of them. The sample includes 110,000 or so clones, approximately 70% of them seen just once. The V end lost 0 bases, the J end lost 0 bases, and 8 bases lay between the germline ends. This CDR3 has 15 residues. The germline gives CDR1 SGHDT, CDR2 YYEEEE. This sequence joins TRBV5-6 and TRBJ2-3; unclear D gene. Sequencing was carried out using memory CD8+ T cells sorted from blood. Subset specified: CD45RO+ cells pooled with CCR7-negative TemRA cells. The source is a woman aged 25-40 years in good health. CDR3: CASSLGPSSTDTQYF. The CDR3 DNA is TGTGCCAGCAGCTTGGGCCCCTCTAGCACAGATACGCAGTATTTT.